What follows are 25 T cell receptor beta chains derived from one specimen sequenced in a study of a mutant IDH1 vaccine in newly diagnosed glioma. As for time point: baseline, week 1 (first vaccination visit). Treatment of the sample: pre-vaccination baseline after standard-of-care therapy. Only in-frame clones appear in the TCRdb table, and some are missing; sequencing was by immunoSEQ multiplex PCR. Here the sample spans about 36,000 clones, roughly 89% being singletons. This material consisted of PBMCs, taken from a glioma patient treated with radiotherapy, temozolomide or both. The receptors derive from a man aged 18-30 years with glioma.

The chain uses TRBV5-1 and TRBJ2-1; 10 bases match TRBD1. Germline assignment: CDR1 SGHRS and CDR2 YFSETQ. V was pared by 4 bases and J by 3 bases, with 4 bases of the junction left unmatched. The length of the CDR3 is 15 residues. The CDR3 spells CASSTGQGFYNEQFF. The DNA for the CDR3 is TGCGCCAGCAGCACGGGACAGGGGTTCTACAATGAGCAGTTCTTC. Looking up the rest from reference TRBV5-1 and TRBJ2-1 gives the full variable domain: KAGVTQTPRYLIKTRGQQVTLSCSPISGHRSVSWYQQTPGQGLQFLFEYFSETQRNKGNFPGRFSGRQFSNSRSEMNVSTLELGDSALYLCASSTGQGFYNEQFFGPGTRLTVL.

V and J are TRBV9 and TRBJ1-2, with 8 bases lining up with TRBD1. This CDR3 region has 16 residues. Trimming cost V 0 bases and J 4 bases; bases outside gene matches: 8. The germline V gene encodes CDR1 SGDLS and CDR2 YYNGEE. CDR3 amino acids: CASSVGTGGNLYGYTF. Written as DNA, the CDR3 is TGTGCCAGCAGCGTAGGTACAGGGGGAAACCTCTATGGCTACACCTTC.

V is TRBV4-1 and J is TRBJ1-1, with a weak D call TRBD1 (5 bases). CDR3 length: 17 amino acids. Trimming removed 4 bases from V and 1 base from J, with 19 bases in between. Germline V gives CDR1 MGHRA, CDR2 YSYEKL. CDR3 sequence: CASSRGGVVRKNTEAFF. In DNA, the CDR3 is TGCGCCAGCAGCCGGGGCGGTGTGGTCAGAAAGAACACTGAAGCTTTCTTT.

This chain joins TRBV6-5 and TRBJ1-1; D not certain. CDR3 length equals 15 residues. The ends were cut back, 6 bases at V and 1 base at J, with 15 bases in the middle. Germline CDR1 MNHEY, CDR2 SVGAGI. In DNA form, the CDR3 reads TGTGCCAGCAGCCTCGGGCCCTACGGGAACACTGAAGCTTTCTTT. Residues: CASSLGPYGNTEAFF.

The chain carries TRBV9 and TRBJ1-1; D possibly corresponds to TRBD1 (5 bases). Trimming stripped 3 bases from V and 3 bases from J, with 21 bases between. In germline, CDR1 is SGDLS, CDR2 YYNGEE. There are 17 residues in the CDR3. The CDR3 DNA is TGTGCCAGCAGCGGCCTGGGCCGGGGGGGGGACGACACTGAAGCTTTCTTT. Translation: CASSGLGRGGDDTEAFF.

The count of this clone is one. The chain combines TRBV28 with TRBJ2-7; possibly TRBD2 for D (5 bases). The germline CDR1 and CDR2 sequences are MDHEN and SYDVKM. With 3 bases removed from V and 6 bases from J, the gap between germline ends came to 9 bases. The CDR3 is 12 residues long. The CDR3 bases are TGTGCCAGCAGTTTCCCCGGGGTCGAGCAGTACTTC. Translation: CASSFPGVEQYF.

DNA of the CDR3: TGTGCCTGGAGCTCAGACAGGGGCAGGGGAGCCTATGGCTACACCTTC. Translating gives CAWSSDRGRGAYGYTF. The V gene is TRBV30, the J gene TRBJ1-2; 8 bases fit TRBD1. CDR1 is GTSNPN, CDR2 SVGIG, per germline (reference sequence). With 3 bases clipped from V and 4 bases from J, the junction kept 13 bases outside the gene matches. CDR3 length: 16 amino acids.

The chain employs TRBV4-3 and TRBJ2-7; 11 nucleotides match TRBD2. This CDR3 is built from 18 residues. J was trimmed by 4 bases and V by 0 bases; bases with no gene match: 11. Germline CDR1 reads LGHNA; CDR2 reads YSLEER. CDR3 protein: CASSQEGLAAHRVYEQYF. The CDR3, as DNA: TGCGCCAGCAGCCAAGAGGGACTAGCGGCCCACAGGGTATACGAGCAGTACTTC.

The rearrangement links TRBV7-7 to TRBJ2-2; D not resolved. The CDR3 contains 13 residues. The V gene's germline CDR1 is SSHAT and CDR2 FNYEAQ (reference sequence). CDR3 protein: CATGDLNTGELFF. CDR3 coding DNA: TGTGCTACCGGCGACCTGAACACCGGGGAGCTGTTTTTT.

The rearrangement joins TRBV9 to TRBJ2-1; no clear D. The germline V gene has CDR1 SGDLS and CDR2 YYNGEE. The V and J ends lost 2 bases and 5 bases respectively, with 14 bases between them. The CDR3 covers 15 residues. The CDR3 protein is CASSVRQAHHNEQFF. The DNA for the CDR3 is TGTGCCAGCAGCGTCCGGCAGGCTCACCACAATGAGCAGTTCTTC.

This clone was counted a single time. The junction differs from germline at one of its ends, possibly a read error. This chain uses TRBV5-6 with TRBJ2-7; D is possibly TRBD1 or TRBD2 (5 bases each). This CDR3 region has 14 residues. Germline lookup yields CDR1 SGHDT and CDR2 YYEEEE. CDR3 sequence: CVSSLAPGGPEQYF. Here the CDR3 DNA reads TGTGTCAGCAGCTTGGCCCCTGGGGGTCCCGAGCAGTACTTC.

The CDR3 protein is CASSFGTGVAWETQYF. The CDR3 coding sequence is TGTGCCAGCAGCTTTGGGACAGGGGTCGCGTGGGAGACCCAGTACTTC. This chain links TRBV5-6 with TRBJ2-5, with 10 bases identical to TRBD1. Looked up from germline, CDR1 is SGHDT and CDR2 is YYEEEE. This CDR3 spans 16 amino acids. The V gene end was trimmed by 2 bases and the J gene end by 5 bases; junction bases not matched to a gene: 9.

The V gene is TRBV6-1, the J gene TRBJ2-7, with D hard to call. This CDR3 comprises 14 residues. Trimming removed 7 bases at V and 5 bases at J, with 18 bases between. Per germline, CDR1 MNHNS and CDR2 SASEGT. The CDR3 is CASKPRGSLNEQYF. CDR3 nucleotides: TGTGCCAGCAAGCCCCGTGGCAGCCTCAACGAGCAGTACTTC.

This chain links TRBV29-1 with TRBJ1-1, with unresolved D. The V gene lost 6 bases and the J gene lost 7 bases, with 15 bases spanning the gap. Germline V gene data show CDR1 as SQVTM and CDR2 as ANQGSEA. This CDR3 is built from 12 residues. The CDR3 DNA follows: TGCAGCGTGACCTTGACGTTGGTTGAAGCTTTCTTT. This codes for CSVTLTLVEAFF.

The rearrangement links TRBV19 to TRBJ1-4; D possibly corresponds to TRBD1 (6 bases). The germline V gene encodes CDR1 LNHDA and CDR2 SQIVND (reference sequence). The CDR3 is 18 amino acids. The V and J ends lost 5 bases and 0 bases respectively, with 19 bases between them. CDR3 loop: CASSFVSRGFATNEKLFF. CDR3 in DNA: TGTGCCAGTAGTTTCGTCTCCAGGGGCTTTGCAACTAATGAAAAACTGTTTTTT.

The CDR3 nucleotides are TGTGCCAGCAGTTTAAGACAAGACACAGATACGCAGTATTTT. The encoded protein is CASSLRQDTDTQYF. V and J are TRBV6-5 and TRBJ2-3; no firm D call. The CDR3 length is 14 residues. Germline V lookup: CDR1 MNHEY, CDR2 SVGAGI. V lost 4 bases to trimming and J lost 2 bases, with 10 bases between them.

The chain recombines TRBV4-2 with TRBJ1-5; maybe TRBD1 (5 bases). The CDR3 extends over 15 amino acids. Per the germline V gene, CDR1 is LGHNA and CDR2 is YNFKEQ. V lost 3 bases to trimming and J lost 4 bases, with 13 bases between them. The CDR3 protein is CASSHLGDSNQPQHF. The CDR3 DNA follows: TGTGCCAGCAGCCATCTGGGGGACTCGAATCAGCCCCAGCATTTT.

This chain joins TRBV2 and TRBJ2-7; perhaps TRBD1 as D (6 bases). The CDR3 loop spans 16 amino acids. Germline CDR1 SNHLY, CDR2 FYNNEI. V was trimmed by 1 base and J by 4 bases, leaving 17 bases between them. The CDR3, as DNA: TGTGCCAGCAGTGAAGGGGGGCTAGGGCAAAGGTACGAGCAGTACTTC. Its protein is CASSEGGLGQRYEQYF.

This clone was seen a single time. The V and J genes are TRBV5-1 and TRBJ2-3; possibly TRBD1 or TRBD2 for D (5 bases each). Germline loops: CDR1 SGHRS, CDR2 YFSETQ. Trimming left V 5 bases short and J 2 bases short, with 12 bases between. There are 14 residues in the CDR3. The CDR3 region is CASRGVGNTDTQYF. The CDR3 nucleotides read TGCGCCAGCAGGGGGGTAGGGAACACAGATACGCAGTATTTT.

The V gene is TRBV9, the J gene TRBJ2-2; D unclear. V gave up 6 bases and J gave up 3 bases, with 12 bases separating them. CDR3 size: 14 residues. Looked up from germline, CDR1 is SGDLS and CDR2 is YYNGEE. The CDR3 spells CASTFDTHTGELFF. DNA for the CDR3: TGTGCCAGCACCTTTGACACTCACACCGGGGAGCTGTTTTTT.

This sequence joins TRBV28 and TRBJ2-5; 8 bases are shared with TRBD2. This CDR3 has 16 residues. The V gene end was trimmed by 5 bases and the J gene end by 5 bases; junction bases not matched to a gene: 13. The V gene's germline CDR1 is MDHEN and CDR2 SYDVKM. The CDR3 DNA reads TGTGCCAGCAGTCAACAAACTAGCGGCTTAGGGGAGACCCAGTACTTC. It yields the protein CASSQQTSGLGETQYF.

In DNA, the CDR3 is TGTGCCAGTAGTATAGGGGGATCCGAGCAGTACTTC. This translates into CASSIGGSEQYF. The rearrangement uses TRBV19 and TRBJ2-7, with unresolved D. With 1 base removed from V and 6 bases from J, the gap between germline ends came to 7 bases. The germline V gene has CDR1 LNHDA and CDR2 SQIVND (reference sequence). The CDR3 runs to 12 residues. The full variable domain, with the rest looked up from reference TRBV19 and TRBJ2-7, is DGGITQSPKYLFRKEGQNVTLSCEQNLNHDAMYWYRQDPGQGLRLIYYSQIVNDFQKGDIAEGYSVSREKKESFPLTVTSAQKNPTAFYLCASSIGGSEQYFGPGTRLTVT.

V gene TRBV6-5 combines with J gene TRBJ2-7; no definite D call. The CDR3 length is 13 residues. Germline-derived CDR1 and CDR2 are MNHEY and SVGAGI. Trimming stripped 0 bases from V and 2 bases from J, with 5 bases between. Written as DNA, the CDR3 is TGTGCCAGCAGTTACTCGTCAACCTACGAGCAGTACTTC. Protein sequence: CASSYSSTYEQYF.

The chain uses TRBV10-2 and TRBJ1-1, with 7 nucleotides matching TRBD1. V was clipped by 6 bases and J by 5 bases; unmatched bases: 0. Germline V gene sequence: CDR1 WSHSY, CDR2 SAAADI. CDR3 length: 11 residues. The CDR3 region is CASRQGTEAFF. Written as DNA, the CDR3 is TGCGCCAGCAGACAGGGGACTGAAGCTTTCTTT.

The chain couples TRBV6-6 to TRBJ2-7; TRBD1 agrees at 9 bases. This CDR3 has 16 amino acids. Germline V gives CDR1 MNHNY, CDR2 SVGAGI (reference sequence). The V segment lost 5 bases and the J segment 1 base; nucleotides outside the gene matches: 9. CDR3 loop: CASSALRDRESYEQYF. DNA for the CDR3: TGTGCCAGCAGTGCCCTCCGGGACAGGGAATCCTACGAGCAGTACTTC.